These 27 T cell receptor beta chains share one sample of origin, sequenced in a study of radiotherapy plus CTLA-4 blockade in lung cancer. Clones were sequenced by immunoSEQ multiplex PCR, and TCRdb holds only the in-frame ones, with some missing. The sample holds approximately 82,000 clones, under 85% seen once. Sequencing was performed on peripheral blood, taken from a patient treated with radiotherapy plus ipilimumab. These receptors were taken from a human donor with non-small cell lung cancer that progressed on radiotherapy plus ipilimumab.

V usage is TRBV19 and J usage is TRBJ2-6; 11 bases align to TRBD1. The CDR3 runs 17 residues. The junction had 8 bases not matched to a gene; V was cut back by 6 bases and J by 4 bases. Germline V gene lookup returns CDR1 LNHDA and CDR2 SQIVND (reference sequence). The CDR3 DNA follows: TGTGCCAGTAGCAAGGGACAGGGGGTGGCCGGGGCCAACGTCCTGACTTTC. Protein sequence: CASSKGQGVAGANVLTF.

V is TRBV7-2 and J is TRBJ1-1; D is uncertain. The CDR3 is 16 residues long. V lost 0 bases and J 1 base, leaving 12 bases between the germline ends. Germline V gene lookup returns CDR1 SGHTA and CDR2 FQGNSA. CDR3 in amino acids: CASSLARLYANTEAFF. The CDR3 DNA follows: TGTGCCAGCAGCTTAGCGCGTCTGTACGCGAACACTGAAGCTTTCTTT. Filled out from reference TRBV7-2 and TRBJ1-1, the complete variable domain reads GAGVSQSPSNKVTEKGKDVELRCDPISGHTALYWYRQSLGQGLEFLIYFQGNSAPDKSGLPSDRFSAERTGGSVSTLTIQRTQQEDSAVYLCASSLARLYANTEAFFGQGTRLTVV.

This clone occurred a few times. This CDR3 reads CAISDDLVGEKLFF. Here the CDR3 DNA reads TGTGCCATCAGTGACGACCTAGTTGGGGAAAAACTGTTTTTT. The V and J genes are TRBV10-3 and TRBJ1-4; D remains unclear. Trimming removed 3 bases at V and 8 bases at J, with 13 bases between. The CDR3 has 14 amino acids. The germline V gene encodes CDR1 ENHRY and CDR2 SYGVKD.

The chain employs TRBV5-4 and TRBJ1-1; D perhaps matches TRBD1 (6 bases). This CDR3 is built from 13 residues. The V and J ends lost 2 bases and 5 bases respectively, with 10 bases between them. Per germline, CDR1 SGHNT and CDR2 YYREEE (reference sequence). The CDR3 loop is CASSFRGYTEAFF. The DNA of the CDR3 is TGTGCCAGCAGCTTCAGGGGATATACTGAAGCTTTCTTT. Full variable domain (missing parts from reference TRBV5-4 and TRBJ1-1): ETGVTQSPTHLIKTRGQQVTLRCSSQSGHNTVSWYQQALGQGPQFIFQYYREEENGRGNFPPRFSGLQFPNYSSELNVNALELDDSALYLCASSFRGYTEAFFGQGTRLTVV.

V is TRBV19 and J is TRBJ1-6, with unresolved D. Per germline, CDR1 LNHDA and CDR2 SQIVND (reference sequence). Trimming took 6 bases from V and 6 from J, leaving 12 bases between them. There are 14 residues in the CDR3. CDR3 protein: CASRQPVLNSPLHF. DNA for the CDR3: TGTGCCAGTAGGCAACCCGTACTTAATTCACCCCTCCACTTT.

CDR3 in DNA: TGTGCCAGCAGCTTGGCCGGACCGGGAGAAAAACTGTTTTTT. Encoded protein: CASSLAGPGEKLFF. The V and J genes are TRBV5-6 and TRBJ1-4; D remains ambiguous. The V end was cut by 0 bases, the J end by 8 bases, with 11 bases between. Germline V gene sequence: CDR1 SGHDT, CDR2 YYEEEE. The CDR3 is 14 residues long.

This chain connects TRBV13 to TRBJ1-5; D remains unclear. With 2 bases removed from V and 4 bases from J, the gap between germline ends came to 12 bases. The CDR3 is 15 residues long. The germline CDR1 and CDR2 sequences are PRHDT and FYEKMQ (reference sequence). The CDR3 protein is CASSLSWASNQPQHF. As DNA, the CDR3 is TGTGCCAGCAGCTTATCCTGGGCTTCTAATCAGCCCCAGCATTTT.

This rearrangement joins TRBV5-1 to TRBJ2-5, with D possibly TRBD2 on 6 matching bases. V lost 4 bases, J lost 4 bases, and 14 bases lay in between. This CDR3 spans 14 amino acids. CDR1 is SGHRS, CDR2 YFSETQ, per germline. CDR3 region: CASSPMPGGETQYF. Written as DNA, the CDR3 is TGCGCCAGCAGCCCAATGCCCGGGGGAGAGACCCAGTACTTC.

A few counts support this clone. Other DNA sequences in this specimen translate into the identical CDR3. V usage is TRBV2 and J usage is TRBJ2-7; unclear D gene. The CDR3 is 12 residues long. Trimming stripped 5 bases from V and 3 bases from J, with 8 bases between. Germline V gives CDR1 SNHLY, CDR2 FYNNEI. The CDR3, as DNA: TGTGCCAGCAGTTTGTCAATCTACGAGCAGTACTTC. Translation gives CASSLSIYEQYF.

The chain joins TRBV18 to TRBJ2-6, with 10 bases matching TRBD2. This CDR3 region has 18 residues. CDR1 is KGHSH, CDR2 LQKENI, per germline. V shed 2 bases, J shed 2 bases, and the junction held 6 bases outside the gene matches. In DNA, the CDR3 is TGTGCCAGCTCACCAACTAGCGGGAAAGGGACTGGGGCCAACGTCCTGACTTTC. It translates to CASSPTSGKGTGANVLTF.

The chain joins TRBV10-3 to TRBJ1-1, with unresolved D. The V gene lost 7 bases and the J gene lost 4 bases, with 16 bases spanning the gap. The CDR3 is 14 amino acids. From germline, CDR1 is ENHRY and CDR2 SYGVKD. CDR3 bases: TGTGCCATCAACACGGACCGGAAGGGCACTGAAGCTTTCTTT. This gives the protein CAINTDRKGTEAFF.

The gene calls are TRBV4-2 and TRBJ2-1; the D is unclear. The CDR3 has 16 amino acids. The ends were cut back, 1 base at V and 4 bases at J, with 14 bases in the middle. Looked up from germline, CDR1 is LGHNA and CDR2 is YNFKEQ. CDR3 residues: CASSQAMRSRYNEQFF. CDR3 in DNA: TGTGCCAGCAGCCAAGCTATGCGGTCAAGATACAATGAGCAGTTCTTC.

V and J are TRBV5-5 and TRBJ1-1; the D is unclear. The V end lost 0 bases, the J end lost 1 base, and 7 bases lay between the germline ends. CDR1 and CDR2 from the germline V gene are SGHKS and YYEKEE (reference sequence). The CDR3 extends over 14 amino acids. This chain's CDR3 is CASSLEHGNTEAFF. In DNA form, the CDR3 reads TGTGCCAGCAGCTTGGAACACGGGAACACTGAAGCTTTCTTT.

This clone came up once. The V and J genes are TRBV18 and TRBJ1-1, with 9 positions matching TRBD1. V lost 2 bases to trimming and J lost 0 bases; unmatched junction nucleotides: 4. CDR3 length equals 16 residues. Germline CDR1 KGHSH, CDR2 LQKENI. The CDR3 DNA reads as TGTGCCAGCTCACCAACCACAGGGGGCATGAACACTGAAGCTTTCTTT. Amino acid sequence: CASSPTTGGMNTEAFF.

Regarding this clone: One junction end does not reproduce the germline sequence, and a read error may be involved. The rearrangement links TRBV20-1 to TRBJ2-1, with D hard to call. This CDR3 is built from 10 residues. CDR1 and CDR2 (germline): DFQATT, SNEGSKA (reference sequence). CDR3 sequence reads: CSAGDLGQFF. Written as DNA, the CDR3 is TGCAGTGCTGGAGACTTAGGGCAGTTCTTC.

The chain joins TRBV5-1 to TRBJ1-1; D is possibly TRBD1 (5 bases). Per germline, CDR1 SGHRS and CDR2 YFSETQ. The CDR3 runs 14 residues. V was clipped by 7 bases and J by 10 bases, with 23 bases between them. This CDR3 is CASPPRRDPLGAFF. DNA of the CDR3: TGCGCCAGCCCGCCCCGCAGGGACCCGTTGGGAGCTTTCTTT.

The chain combines TRBV19 with TRBJ2-3, with 12 bases aligning to TRBD2. This CDR3 contains 16 residues. The J segment lost 4 bases and the V segment lost 4 bases, leaving 6 bases of the junction unmatched. CDR1 is LNHDA and CDR2 is SQIVND in the germline V gene (reference sequence). This CDR3 is CASSTPLAGGPDTQYF. The CDR3 bases are TGTGCCAGTAGTACCCCACTAGCGGGGGGCCCAGATACGCAGTATTTT.

This chain joins TRBV19 and TRBJ2-1; 7 bases align to TRBD2. CDR3 length: 14 residues. Germline V gene sequence: CDR1 LNHDA, CDR2 SQIVND (reference sequence). The V and J ends lost 10 bases and 6 bases, in that order; junction bases with no gene match: 12. The CDR3 DNA follows: TGTGCCACCTTGGATGGCGGGAGTGTCAATGAGCAGTTCTTC. Its protein product is CATLDGGSVNEQFF. Filled out from reference TRBV19 and TRBJ2-1, the complete variable domain reads DGGITQSPKYLFRKEGQNVTLSCEQNLNHDAMYWYRQDPGQGLRLIYYSQIVNDFQKGDIAEGYSVSREKKESFPLTVTSAQKNPTAFYLCATLDGGSVNEQFFGPGTRLTVL.

This clone was detected only once. The V gene is TRBV14, the J gene TRBJ1-1; D is undetermined. The CDR3 loop spans 14 amino acids. The germline V gene has CDR1 SGHDN and CDR2 FVKESK. V was cut by 4 bases and J by 9 bases, with 18 bases left in between. The CDR3 DNA follows: TGTGCCAGCAGCCCACGACTTTTCGAGGCGCAAGCTTTCTTT. This translates into CASSPRLFEAQAFF.

V is TRBV9 and J is TRBJ1-1; D not resolved. The V end lost 2 bases, the J end lost 1 base, and 6 bases lay between the germline ends. This CDR3 contains 13 residues. Germline assignment: CDR1 SGDLS and CDR2 YYNGEE. In DNA form, the CDR3 reads TGTGCCAGCAGCGTTTCGGCGAACACTGAAGCTTTCTTT. As protein: CASSVSANTEAFF.

This clone is a singleton in its sample. V gene TRBV7-9 combines with J gene TRBJ1-5; D gene ambiguous. Germline-derived CDR1 and CDR2 are SEHNR and FQNEAQ (reference sequence). V dropped 3 bases and J dropped 2 bases, with 2 bases sitting between them. The CDR3 covers 12 residues. Written as DNA, the CDR3 is TGTGCCAGCAGCTTGGGCAATCAGCCCCAGCATTTT. It specifies CASSLGNQPQHF. The variable domain in full, with the rest retrieved from reference TRBV7-9 and TRBJ1-5, is DTGVSQNPRHKITKRGQNVTFRCDPISEHNRLYWYRQTLGQGPEFLTYFQNEAQLEKSRLLSDRFSAERPKGSFSTLEIQRTEQGDSAMYLCASSLGNQPQHFGDGTRLSIL.

This clone has more than one count but fewer than ten. J is TRBJ1-2 and V is TRBV7-2; no definite D call. This CDR3 contains 14 residues. The germline V gene has CDR1 SGHTA and CDR2 FQGNSA. Trimming took off 1 base at V and 10 bases at J, with 16 bases between the two ends. The CDR3 bases are TGTGCCAGCAGCTTAGGGGCCGAGGCCGGAGCCTACACCTTC. Its translation is CASSLGAEAGAYTF.

On this clone: A much more abundant neighbour one base away suggests this may be a read error. V is TRBV9 and J is TRBJ2-7; no reliable D call. This CDR3 is 11 amino acids long. V lost 4 bases to trimming and J lost 0 bases, with 2 bases between them. The germline V gene has CDR1 SGDLS and CDR2 YYNGEE. In DNA form, the CDR3 reads TGTGCCAGCAGCTCCTCCTACGAGCAGTACTTC. It is translated as CASSSSYEQYF.

This clone was recorded once. The genes are TRBV28 and TRBJ2-1, with D perhaps matching TRBD2 (5 bases). This CDR3 spans 12 amino acids. The V gene lost 8 bases and the J gene lost 3 bases, with 8 bases spanning the gap. From germline, CDR1 is MDHEN and CDR2 SYDVKM. CDR3 DNA: TGTGCCAGCTGGACTGGCTACAATGAGCAGTTCTTC. Translating gives CASWTGYNEQFF.

This clone was counted a few times. The J gene is TRBJ2-6, the V gene TRBV5-1; D ambiguous. Germline V gene data show CDR1 as SGHRS and CDR2 as YFSETQ. Trimming pared 0 bases from V and 0 bases from J, leaving 7 bases between. This CDR3 has 16 amino acids. The CDR3: CASSLAGSSGANVLTF. Here the CDR3 DNA reads TGCGCCAGCAGCTTGGCAGGTAGCTCTGGGGCCAACGTCCTGACTTTC.

V and J are TRBV5-1 and TRBJ2-1; D possibly corresponds to TRBD2 (7 bases). CDR1 SGHRS and CDR2 YFSETQ come from the germline V gene. Trimming cost V 4 bases and J 0 bases, with 20 bases left between them. This CDR3 has 18 amino acids. This chain's CDR3 is CASSRGAATPGSYNEQFF. CDR3 bases: TGCGCCAGCAGCCGGGGGGCCGCCACCCCCGGCTCCTACAATGAGCAGTTCTTC.

Comment on this clone: One end of the junction does not line up with germline, which may come from a read error. The chain uses TRBV7-7 and TRBJ2-7; D is perhaps TRBD1 or TRBD2 (5 bases each). The CDR3 spans 15 residues. CDR1 and CDR2 (germline): SSHAT, FNYEAQ (reference sequence). For the CDR3, the DNA is TGTGCTAGCAGCCCAAGGGCAGGGAGCGTAGACGAGCAGTACTTC. It yields the protein CASSPRAGSVDEQYF.